The entry below gives a single T cell receptor beta chain sequence along with its context. This record comes from a study of blood T cells in healthy people across ages. Healthy Russian Caucasian donors spanned ages roughly 6 to 90 years. Alongside a J-beta primer mix, a sample-barcoded 5' primer served in a second PCR lasting roughly 7 to 11 cycles. A single record per CDR3 protein comes from TCRdb applying MiXCR to the 5' RACE reads. The sample yields roughly 1,800,000 distinct CDR3 sequences, 40% to 55% seen once. The sequence was obtained from a woman between 40 and 55 years old in good health. Material: blood.

The CDR3 DNA reads as TGTGCCAGCAGTAAAGGACTAGCGGGAGATACGCAGTATTTT. Its protein product is CASSKGLAGDTQYF. This chain links TRBV6-5 with TRBJ2-3, with 11 bases identical to TRBD2. V lost 5 bases and J lost 5; bases outside the gene matches: 3. Germline assignment: CDR1 MNHEY and CDR2 SVGAGI. The CDR3 is 14 amino acids.